The source of this T cell receptor beta chain is a study of blood T cell repertoires in COVID-19. The overall study: Material from acute and convalescent COVID-19 was sourced from the United States, Italy and Spain. From T cells, B-cell-depleted T cells, or PBMCs came the material, which was cDNA or gDNA.

V gave up 4 bases and J gave up 5 bases; unmatched junction bases: 9. Germline loops: CDR1 SGHTA, CDR2 FQGTGA. The CDR3 length is 15 residues. In the source study's methods: Amplifying reference gene primers gave estimates of nucleated cell counts. TCRdb keeps only in-frame clones here, not all; method: immunoSEQ multiplex PCR. The V and J calls and clone size come from that table; D and trimming were worked out from the DNA. The sample shows 200,000 to 300,000 clones, 82% of them seen only once. The chain is built from TRBV7-3 and TRBJ1-1, with 8 bases matching TRBD1. The receptor's source is a woman aged 60-75 years with active or convalescent COVID-19. The material sequenced was peripheral blood. This chain's CDR3 is CASSSMTGVATEAFF. In DNA form, the CDR3 reads TGTGCCAGCAGCTCAATGACAGGGGTTGCTACTGAAGCTTTCTTT.